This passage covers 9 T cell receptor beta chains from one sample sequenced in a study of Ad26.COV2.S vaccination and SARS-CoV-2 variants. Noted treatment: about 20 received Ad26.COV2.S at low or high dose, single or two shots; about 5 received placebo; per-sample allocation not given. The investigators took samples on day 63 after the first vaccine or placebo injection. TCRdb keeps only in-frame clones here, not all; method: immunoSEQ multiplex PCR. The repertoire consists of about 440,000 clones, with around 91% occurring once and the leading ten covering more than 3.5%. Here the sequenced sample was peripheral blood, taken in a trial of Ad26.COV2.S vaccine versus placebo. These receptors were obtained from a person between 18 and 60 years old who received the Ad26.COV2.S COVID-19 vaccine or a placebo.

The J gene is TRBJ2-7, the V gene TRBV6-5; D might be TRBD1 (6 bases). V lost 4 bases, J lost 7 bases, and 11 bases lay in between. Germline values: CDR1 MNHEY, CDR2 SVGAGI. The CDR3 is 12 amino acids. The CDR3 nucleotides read TGTGCCAGCAGTTCTACAGGGTGGGAGCAGTACTTC. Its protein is CASSSTGWEQYF.

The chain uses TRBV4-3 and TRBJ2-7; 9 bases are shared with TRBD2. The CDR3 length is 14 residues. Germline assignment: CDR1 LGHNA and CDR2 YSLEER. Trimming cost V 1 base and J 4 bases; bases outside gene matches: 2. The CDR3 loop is CASSQGAGGYEQYF. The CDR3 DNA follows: TGCGCCAGCAGCCAAGGGGCGGGGGGGTACGAGCAGTACTTC.

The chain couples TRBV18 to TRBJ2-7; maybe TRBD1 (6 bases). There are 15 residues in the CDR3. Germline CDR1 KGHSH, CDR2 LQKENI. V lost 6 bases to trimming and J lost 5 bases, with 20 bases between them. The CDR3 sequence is CASSRATGQFHEQYF. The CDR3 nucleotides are TGTGCCAGCTCCCGGGCGACAGGCCAGTTTCACGAGCAGTACTTC.

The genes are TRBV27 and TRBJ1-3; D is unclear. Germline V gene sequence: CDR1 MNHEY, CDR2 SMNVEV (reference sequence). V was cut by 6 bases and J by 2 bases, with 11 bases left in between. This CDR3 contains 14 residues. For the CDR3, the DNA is TGTGCCAGCAGGCCGGGGAGTCCTGGAAACACCATATATTTT. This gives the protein CASRPGSPGNTIYF.

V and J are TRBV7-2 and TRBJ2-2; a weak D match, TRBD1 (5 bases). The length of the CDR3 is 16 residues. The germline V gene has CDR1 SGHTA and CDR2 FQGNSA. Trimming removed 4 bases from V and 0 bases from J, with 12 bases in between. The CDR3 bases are TGTGCCAGCAGCTACCGACAGCCTGCGAACACCGGGGAGCTGTTTTTT. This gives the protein CASSYRQPANTGELFF.

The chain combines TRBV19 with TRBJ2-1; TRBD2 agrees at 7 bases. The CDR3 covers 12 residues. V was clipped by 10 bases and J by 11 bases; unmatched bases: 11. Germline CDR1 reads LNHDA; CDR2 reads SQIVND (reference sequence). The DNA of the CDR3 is TGTGCCACCCTGAGCCAAGCGGGGAAGCAGTTCTTC. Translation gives CATLSQAGKQFF.

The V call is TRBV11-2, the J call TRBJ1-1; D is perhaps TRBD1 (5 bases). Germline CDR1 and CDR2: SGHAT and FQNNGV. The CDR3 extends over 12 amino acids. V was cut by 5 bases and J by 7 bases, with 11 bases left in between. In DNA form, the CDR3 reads TGTGCCAGCAGCCCCGAAGGGGATGAAGCTTTCTTT. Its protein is CASSPEGDEAFF.

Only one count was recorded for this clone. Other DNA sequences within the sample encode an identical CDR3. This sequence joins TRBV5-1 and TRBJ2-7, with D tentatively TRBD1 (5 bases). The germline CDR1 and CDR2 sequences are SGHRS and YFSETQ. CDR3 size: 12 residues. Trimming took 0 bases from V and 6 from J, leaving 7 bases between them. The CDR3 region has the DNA TGCGCCAGCAGCTTGGAAGGGGTCGAGCAGTACTTC. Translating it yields CASSLEGVEQYF.

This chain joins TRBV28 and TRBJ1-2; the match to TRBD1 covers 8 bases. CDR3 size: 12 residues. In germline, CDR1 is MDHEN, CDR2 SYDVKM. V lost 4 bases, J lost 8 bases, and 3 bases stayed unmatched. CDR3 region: CASSSRTGGYTF. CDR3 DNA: TGTGCCAGCAGTTCCCGGACAGGGGGCTACACCTTC.